This paragraph reports one T cell receptor beta chain. What it binds is unknown. A multiplex PCR was run with 60 Vbeta primers and 13 Jbeta primers. TCRdb's copy holds only in-frame clones and misses some; the assay was immunoSEQ multiplex PCR. The sample includes 150,000 to 200,000 clones, around 79% of them seen just once. The entry originates in a study of cytomegalovirus exposure and HLA in healthy donors. Study summary: Tens of millions of unique TCR sequences came from HLA-typed donors in an early release.

Study outcomes and limitations: Sequencing artifact likely explains a cluster of highly shared sequence variants. In a later analysis, TCR beta V- and J-gene trimming showed a link to a missense DCLRE1C variant. In vitro work confirmed that a few CMV-associated chains recognize CMV antigens.

This CDR3 has 13 residues. Germline CDR1 reads SGDLS; CDR2 reads YYNGEE. The V and J ends lost 4 bases and 8 bases, in that order; junction bases with no gene match: 8. The sequenced material came from PBMCs. The chain is built from TRBV9 and TRBJ1-2; 7 bases match TRBD1. The source of this sequence is a woman aged 50 to 60 in good health and CMV-seronegative. This chain's CDR3 is CASSLQGIGGYTF. CDR3 DNA: TGTGCCAGCAGCCTACAGGGGATTGGCGGCTACACCTTC.